This T cell receptor (beta chain) was observed in a study of blood T cell repertoires in COVID-19. Study in general: T cells, B-cell-depleted T cells, or PBMCs supplied cDNA or gDNA.

Authors' analysis steps: The assay estimated nucleated cells by amplifying reference gene primers. The data were produced by immunoSEQ multiplex PCR, yet TCRdb's version contains in-frame clones alone and is incomplete. D and trimming were read from the DNA, whereas the V and J calls and clone size are those reported in that table. The table includes approximately 65,000 clones, roughly 77% detected once. This CDR3 has 11 amino acids. The V end was cut by 8 bases, the J end by 6 bases, with 10 bases between. CDR1 and CDR2 from the germline V gene are SNHLY and FYNNEI. J is TRBJ1-1 and V is TRBV2; a weak D match, TRBD1 (5 bases). This TCR was sampled from a man older than 75 with acute or convalescent COVID-19. Sequenced input: peripheral blood. CDR3 region: CASGRGPEAFF. The CDR3 coding sequence is TGTGCCAGCGGTAGGGGTCCTGAAGCTTTCTTT.